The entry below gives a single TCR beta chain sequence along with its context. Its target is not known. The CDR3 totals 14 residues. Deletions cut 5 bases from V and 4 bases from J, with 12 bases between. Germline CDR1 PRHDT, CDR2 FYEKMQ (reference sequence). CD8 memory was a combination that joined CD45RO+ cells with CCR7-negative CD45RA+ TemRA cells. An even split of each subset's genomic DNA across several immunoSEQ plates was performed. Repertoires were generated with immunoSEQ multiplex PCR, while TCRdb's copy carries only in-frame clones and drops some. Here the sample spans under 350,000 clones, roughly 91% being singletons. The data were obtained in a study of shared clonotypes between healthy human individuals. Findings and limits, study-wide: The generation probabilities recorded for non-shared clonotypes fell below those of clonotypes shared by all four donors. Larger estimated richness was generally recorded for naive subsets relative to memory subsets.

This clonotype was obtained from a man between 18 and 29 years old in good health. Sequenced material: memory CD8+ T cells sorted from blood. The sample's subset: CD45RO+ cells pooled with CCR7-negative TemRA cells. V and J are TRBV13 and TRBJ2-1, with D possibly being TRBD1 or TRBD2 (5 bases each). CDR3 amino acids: CASSQGTGYNEQFF. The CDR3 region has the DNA TGTGCCAGCAGCCAAGGGACGGGTTACAATGAGCAGTTCTTC.